Below are 30 T cell receptor beta chains sequenced from a single sample in a study of shared clonotypes between healthy human individuals. Generated by immunoSEQ multiplex PCR, the TCRdb table keeps only in-frame clones and is missing some. Of around 2,000,000 clones listed, roughly 95% are singletons. Sequences were obtained from naive CD4+ T cells sorted from blood. Subset reported: CD45RA+ positively selected. Source of these receptors: a young man in good health.

The J gene is TRBJ1-2, the V gene TRBV7-2; the match to TRBD1 covers 7 bases. Looked up from germline, CDR1 is SGHTA and CDR2 is FQGNSA. Losses at the gene ends were 4 bases for V and 2 bases for J; bases not matched to a gene: 4. The CDR3 extends over 14 amino acids. The CDR3 reads CASSWDRQNYGYTF. The CDR3 bases are TGTGCCAGCAGCTGGGACAGACAGAACTATGGCTACACCTTC.

The genes are TRBV5-3 and TRBJ2-7; 13 bases align to TRBD2. TRBV5-3 is identified as an open reading frame with a role that is uncertain. V gave up 4 bases and J gave up 4 bases; unmatched junction bases: 8. This CDR3 has 16 residues. CDR3 in amino acids: CARSPELAGGPYEQYF. CDR3 in DNA: TGTGCCAGAAGCCCAGAACTAGCGGGAGGGCCGTACGAGCAGTACTTC.

Note on this clone: Distinct nucleotide sequences in the sample also encode this CDR3. The chain carries TRBV5-1 and TRBJ2-7, with TRBD1 matching over 7 bases. V was pared by 3 bases and J by 2 bases, with 5 bases of the junction left unmatched. CDR1 and CDR2 (germline): SGHRS, YFSETQ. The CDR3 has 14 residues. CDR3 sequence: CASSYGDRAYEQYF. The CDR3 nucleotides are TGCGCCAGCAGCTATGGGGACAGAGCCTACGAGCAGTACTTC.

The chain joins TRBV27 to TRBJ1-2; 7 nucleotides line up with TRBD1. The CDR3 runs 15 residues. V lost 5 bases and J lost 4; bases outside the gene matches: 10. CDR1 is MNHEY, CDR2 SMNVEV, per germline (reference sequence). As DNA, the CDR3 is TGTGCCAGCAGTCCCTACCCGGACAGGTCCTATGGCTACACCTTC. Translation gives CASSPYPDRSYGYTF.

The chain uses TRBV6-5 and TRBJ1-5; D is ambiguous. V shed 8 bases and J shed 5 bases, with 10 bases lying between them. This CDR3 region has 12 residues. The germline V gene has CDR1 MNHEY and CDR2 SVGAGI. CDR3 coding DNA: TGTGCCAGCCCGGACCGAGATCAGCCCCAGCATTTT. Amino acids: CASPDRDQPQHF.

The CDR3 sequence: CASSRGGEGAVEQYF. DNA of the CDR3: TGTGCCAGCAGCCGCGGGGGAGAGGGGGCAGTCGAGCAGTACTTC. The rearrangement joins TRBV6-5 to TRBJ2-7, with D perhaps TRBD1 or TRBD2 (7 bases each). V lost 6 bases and J 6 bases, leaving 21 bases between the germline ends. Germline assignment: CDR1 MNHEY and CDR2 SVGAGI. This CDR3 has 15 amino acids.

The CDR3 DNA sequence: TGTGCCAGCAGGACTAGCGGAAACACCGGGGAGCTGTTTTTT. Encoded protein: CASRTSGNTGELFF. The rearrangement uses TRBV6-6 and TRBJ2-2; 9 bases agree with TRBD2. Per germline, CDR1 MNHNY and CDR2 SVGAGI (reference sequence). The CDR3 is 14 residues long. The V gene end was trimmed by 6 bases and the J gene end by 2 bases; junction bases not matched to a gene: 1.

V is TRBV5-1 and J is TRBJ2-1; 10 nucleotides match TRBD2. Germline CDR1 and CDR2: SGHRS and YFSETQ. The CDR3 sequence is 14 residues long. J was trimmed by 8 bases and V by 7 bases; bases with no gene match: 9. The CDR3 protein is CASGDSGRGDEQFF. In nucleotides, the CDR3 is TGCGCCAGCGGGGACAGCGGGAGGGGCGATGAGCAGTTCTTC.

The rearrangement joins TRBV7-9 to TRBJ1-4; no firm D call. Germline CDR1 and CDR2: SEHNR and FQNEAQ (reference sequence). The CDR3 contains 14 residues. V was trimmed by 2 bases and J by 7 bases, leaving 11 bases between them. Here the CDR3 DNA reads TGTGCCAGCAGCTTATCCAAGGGAGGTGAAAAACTGTTTTTT. Its protein product is CASSLSKGGEKLFF. The full variable domain, its missing parts supplied by reference TRBV7-9 and TRBJ1-4, is DTGVSQNPRHKITKRGQNVTFRCDPISEHNRLYWYRQTLGQGPEFLTYFQNEAQLEKSRLLSDRFSAERPKGSFSTLEIQRTEQGDSAMYLCASSLSKGGEKLFFGSGTQLSVL.

On this clone: This may arise from a read error, as a much more abundant clone is one base away. This rearrangement joins TRBV29-1 to TRBJ2-5; D is uncertain. With the DNA end fitting TRBJ2-7 better, the J assignment may be wrong. This CDR3 has 13 amino acids. Germline lookup yields CDR1 SQVTM and CDR2 ANQGSEA. The CDR3 spells CSVGRRISYEQYF. As DNA, the CDR3 is TGCAGCGTTGGTCGGAGAATCTCCTACGAGCAGTACTTC.

J is TRBJ1-2 and V is TRBV6-1, with D unclear. Trimming left V 6 bases short and J 8 bases short, with 10 bases between. This CDR3 region has 11 residues. The V gene's germline CDR1 is MNHNS and CDR2 SASEGT. CDR3 sequence: CASSATAGYTF. The CDR3 DNA is TGTGCCAGCAGCGCCACGGCCGGCTACACCTTC.

The chain is built from TRBV7-2 and TRBJ2-5; 9 bases match TRBD1. Germline-derived CDR1 and CDR2 are SGHTA and FQGNSA. J was trimmed by 5 bases and V by 2 bases; bases with no gene match: 9. The CDR3 loop spans 16 amino acids. The CDR3 region has the DNA TGTGCCAGCAGCTTATTAAGCACAGGGGGCTGGGAGACCCAGTACTTC. Translating gives CASSLLSTGGWETQYF.

Concerning this clone: An end of the junction does not agree with germline; a read error may underlie this. The CDR3 here is CARRSGRF. CDR3 coding DNA: TGTGCCAGAAGATCCGGACGCTTC. The chain employs TRBV5-3 and TRBJ1-2, with D unresolved. TRBV5-3 is sorted into the ORF group, with uncertain function. This CDR3 contains 8 residues.

The V and J genes are TRBV28 and TRBJ2-2; weak D call: TRBD1 (5 bases). Trimming removed 7 bases from V and 1 base from J, with 13 bases in between. This CDR3 comprises 15 residues. CDR1 and CDR2 from the germline V gene are MDHEN and SYDVKM. CDR3 coding DNA: TGTGCCAGCACGCCCCGACAGAAGAACACCGGGGAGCTGTTTTTT. Protein sequence: CASTPRQKNTGELFF.

This clone was counted once. The chain links TRBV6-6 to TRBJ1-2; 7 bases agree with TRBD1. Trimming removed 5 bases from V and 6 bases from J; junction bases left unmatched: 15. The CDR3 covers 16 residues. The germline gives CDR1 MNHNY, CDR2 SVGAGI (reference sequence). As DNA, the CDR3 is TGTGCCAGCAGTCCGACAGGGCCTCTACCGGCCCATGGCTACACCTTC. Translating it yields CASSPTGPLPAHGYTF.

Comments on this clone: Other DNA variants within this sample encode the same CDR3. The V and J genes are TRBV2 and TRBJ2-7; D remains ambiguous. This CDR3 has 10 amino acids. The V end was cut by 5 bases, the J end by 1 base, with 0 bases between. Germline V gene sequence: CDR1 SNHLY, CDR2 FYNNEI. The CDR3 DNA reads as TGTGCCAGCAGTTCCTACGAGCAGTACTTC. This codes for CASSSYEQYF.

Only one count was recorded for this clone. This specimen includes other DNA sequences encoding the same CDR3. The rearrangement links TRBV18 to TRBJ1-3, with D possibly matching TRBD1 (5 bases). This CDR3 spans 14 amino acids. Germline CDR1 reads KGHSH; CDR2 reads LQKENI. V lost 3 bases and J lost 1, with 7 bases in between. The CDR3 spells CASSPSGSGNTIYF. In DNA form, the CDR3 reads TGTGCCAGCTCACCCTCAGGGTCTGGAAACACCATATATTTT.

The chain has TRBV6-5 and TRBJ1-6; tentative D call: TRBD1 (6 bases). The germline gives CDR1 MNHEY, CDR2 SVGAGI. CDR3 length equals 14 residues. Trimming took 3 bases from V and 7 from J, leaving 10 bases between them. CDR3 loop: CASSYFGGNSPLHF. The CDR3 DNA sequence: TGTGCCAGCAGTTATTTCGGGGGCAATTCACCCCTCCACTTT.

The genes are TRBV10-2 and TRBJ2-3, with 9 bases fitting TRBD2. CDR3 size: 14 residues. J was trimmed by 2 bases and V by 6 bases; bases with no gene match: 3. The germline V gene encodes CDR1 WSHSY and CDR2 SAAADI. As DNA, the CDR3 is TGCGCCAGCAGAGGGACTAGCATCACAGATACGCAGTATTTT. It translates to CASRGTSITDTQYF.

The rearrangement links TRBV10-3 to TRBJ2-3; D is possibly TRBD2 (6 bases). The CDR3 totals 15 residues. Germline V lookup: CDR1 ENHRY, CDR2 SYGVKD. Trimming removed 4 bases from V and 0 bases from J, with 11 bases in between. In DNA, the CDR3 is TGTGCCATCAGTGGCGGGAACCCTAGCACAGATACGCAGTATTTT. This translates into CAISGGNPSTDTQYF.

Points on this clone: At one end the junction does not follow the germline gene, possibly because of a read error. The J gene is TRBJ2-1, the V gene TRBV7-7; D gene unclear. The length of the CDR3 is 13 residues. Per the germline V gene, CDR1 is SSHAT and CDR2 is FNYEAQ (reference sequence). CDR3: CASSSDAYNEQFF. CDR3 in DNA: TGTGCTAGCAGCTCCGACGCATACAATGAGCAGTTCTTC.

The V call is TRBV5-6, the J call TRBJ1-3; D is possibly TRBD1 (6 bases). Germline V gene data show CDR1 as SGHDT and CDR2 as YYEEEE. CDR3 length: 15 amino acids. V dropped 4 bases and J dropped 4 bases, with 15 bases sitting between them. CDR3 sequence reads: CASSVTGSGGNTIYF. The DNA for the CDR3 is TGTGCCAGCAGCGTTACAGGGTCGGGAGGAAACACCATATATTTT.

CDR3 region: CASSISTSGTPNEQFF. The CDR3 coding sequence is TGTGCCAGCAGCATTTCGACTAGCGGGACTCCCAATGAGCAGTTCTTC. This rearrangement joins TRBV7-4 to TRBJ2-1; 11 positions agree with TRBD2. Unmatched junction bases numbered 9, after V lost 5 bases and J lost 6 bases. Germline lookup yields CDR1 SGHVT and CDR2 SQSDAQ. This CDR3 is 16 amino acids long. The full variable domain, rest sourced from reference TRBV7-4 and TRBJ2-1, is GAGVSQSPRYKVAKRGRDVALRCDSISGHVTLYWYRQTLGQGSEVLTYSQSDAQRDKSGRPSGRFSAERPERSVSTLKIQRTEQGDSAVYLCASSISTSGTPNEQFFGPGTRLTVL.

The rearrangement links TRBV19 to TRBJ2-1, with TRBD2 matching 9 bases. CDR3 length: 15 amino acids. V gave up 10 bases and J gave up 0 bases; unmatched junction bases: 7. Germline CDR1 reads LNHDA; CDR2 reads SQIVND (reference sequence). DNA for the CDR3: TGTGCCACCCAGACTAGCGGAATCTCCTACAATGAGCAGTTCTTC. This gives the protein CATQTSGISYNEQFF.

The chain links TRBV4-1 to TRBJ2-7, with D perhaps matching TRBD2 (6 bases). CDR1 is MGHRA, CDR2 YSYEKL, per germline. This CDR3 spans 15 amino acids. V dropped 0 bases and J dropped 4 bases, with 13 bases sitting between them. The DNA of the CDR3 is TGCGCCAGCAGCCAAGATCAATCAGGAGGGTACGAGCAGTACTTC. Its protein product is CASSQDQSGGYEQYF.

V is TRBV9 and J is TRBJ2-7; TRBD2 agrees at 7 bases. This CDR3 is 14 amino acids long. Germline assignment: CDR1 SGDLS and CDR2 YYNGEE. V was clipped by 3 bases and J by 3 bases; unmatched bases: 6. The chain's CDR3 is CASSEGLLLYEQYF. The CDR3, as DNA: TGTGCCAGCAGCGAGGGACTACTACTCTACGAGCAGTACTTC.

The J gene is TRBJ2-5, the V gene TRBV6-5; D is uncertain. This CDR3 contains 13 residues. V was shortened by 5 bases and J by 5 bases, with 12 bases between the two germline ends. The V gene's germline CDR1 is MNHEY and CDR2 SVGAGI. The DNA of the CDR3 is TGTGCCAGCAGTAGACACGGTGGGGAGACCCAGTACTTC. Translated: CASSRHGGETQYF.

The chain links TRBV11-2 to TRBJ2-1; no reliable D call. Trimming cost V 0 bases and J 5 bases, with 14 bases left between them. CDR1 is SGHAT, CDR2 FQNNGV, per germline. This CDR3 is built from 16 residues. CDR3 sequence (DNA): TGTGCCAGCAGCTTAGATGGGCGGCAGTTAAACAATGAGCAGTTCTTC. This gives the protein CASSLDGRQLNNEQFF.

The rearrangement joins TRBV18 to TRBJ1-2, with D uncertain. V was shortened by 0 bases and J by 8 bases, with 16 bases between the two germline ends. Germline V gives CDR1 KGHSH, CDR2 LQKENI. The length of the CDR3 is 15 residues. CDR3 sequence reads: CASSPPATPRSGYTF. As DNA, the CDR3 is TGTGCCAGCTCACCACCGGCAACGCCTCGAAGCGGCTACACCTTC.

The chain has TRBV6-1 and TRBJ2-7, with 7 bases fitting TRBD1. This CDR3 has 13 amino acids. V was clipped by 7 bases and J by 9 bases; unmatched bases: 12. The germline V gene has CDR1 MNHNS and CDR2 SASEGT. CDR3 region: CASTPEGYRGQYF. The CDR3 bases are TGTGCCAGCACCCCCGAGGGATACAGGGGGCAGTACTTC.